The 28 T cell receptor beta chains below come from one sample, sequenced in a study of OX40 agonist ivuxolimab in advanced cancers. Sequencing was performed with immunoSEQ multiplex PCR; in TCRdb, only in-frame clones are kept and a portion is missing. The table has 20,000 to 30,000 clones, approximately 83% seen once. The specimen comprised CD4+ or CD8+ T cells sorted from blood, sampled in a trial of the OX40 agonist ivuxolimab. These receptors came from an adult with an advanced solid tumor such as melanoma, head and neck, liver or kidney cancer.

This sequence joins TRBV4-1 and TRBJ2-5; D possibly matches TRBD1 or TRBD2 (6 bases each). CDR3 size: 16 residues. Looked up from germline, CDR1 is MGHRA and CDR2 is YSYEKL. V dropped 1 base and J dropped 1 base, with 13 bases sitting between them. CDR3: CASSQGGGLSQETQYF. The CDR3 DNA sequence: TGCGCCAGCAGCCAAGGTGGGGGGCTTTCCCAAGAGACCCAGTACTTC.

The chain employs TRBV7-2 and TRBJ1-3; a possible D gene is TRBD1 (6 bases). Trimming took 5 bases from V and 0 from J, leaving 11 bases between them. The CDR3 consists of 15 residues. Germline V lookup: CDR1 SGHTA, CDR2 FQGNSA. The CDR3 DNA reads TGTGCCAGCAGCCCGCAGGGGACCTCTGGAAACACCATATATTTT. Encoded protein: CASSPQGTSGNTIYF.

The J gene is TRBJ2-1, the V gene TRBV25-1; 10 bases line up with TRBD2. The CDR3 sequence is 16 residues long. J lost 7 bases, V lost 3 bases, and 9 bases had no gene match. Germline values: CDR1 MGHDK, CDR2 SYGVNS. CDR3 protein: CASSDSHLAGVNEQFF. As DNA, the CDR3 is TGTGCCAGCAGTGATTCTCACCTAGCGGGGGTAAATGAGCAGTTCTTC.

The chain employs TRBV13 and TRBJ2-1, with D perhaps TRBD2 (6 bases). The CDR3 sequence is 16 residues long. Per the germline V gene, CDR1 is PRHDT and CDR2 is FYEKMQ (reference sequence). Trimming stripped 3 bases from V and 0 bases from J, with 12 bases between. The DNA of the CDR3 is TGTGCCAGCAGCTTGGGGGGACTTGGCTCCTACAATGAGCAGTTCTTC. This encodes CASSLGGLGSYNEQFF.

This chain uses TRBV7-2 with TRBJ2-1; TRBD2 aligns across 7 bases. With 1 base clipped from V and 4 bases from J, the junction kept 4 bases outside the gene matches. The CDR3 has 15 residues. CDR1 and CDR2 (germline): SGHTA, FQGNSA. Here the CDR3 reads CASSLDVGGYNEQFF. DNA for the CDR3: TGTGCCAGCAGCTTAGATGTGGGGGGGTACAATGAGCAGTTCTTC.

CDR3 amino acids: CASSSGPQNEKLFF. CDR3 in DNA: TGTGCCAGCAGTTCCGGACCACAGAATGAAAAACTGTTTTTT. This chain joins TRBV2 and TRBJ1-4; no clear D. This CDR3 comprises 14 residues. Germline V gene sequence: CDR1 SNHLY, CDR2 FYNNEI. With 5 bases removed from V and 5 bases from J, the gap between germline ends came to 12 bases.

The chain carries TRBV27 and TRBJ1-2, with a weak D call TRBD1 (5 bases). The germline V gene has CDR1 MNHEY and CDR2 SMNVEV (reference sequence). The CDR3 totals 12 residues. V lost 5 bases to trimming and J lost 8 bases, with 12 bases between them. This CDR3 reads CASSLEGLGYTF. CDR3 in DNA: TGTGCCAGCAGTCTAGAGGGGTTGGGCTACACCTTC.

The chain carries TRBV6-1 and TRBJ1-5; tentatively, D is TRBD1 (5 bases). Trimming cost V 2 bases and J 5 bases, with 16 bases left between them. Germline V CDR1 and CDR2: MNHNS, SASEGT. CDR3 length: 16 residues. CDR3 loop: CASSEMVGVVYQPQHF. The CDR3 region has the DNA TGTGCCAGCAGTGAAATGGTGGGGGTGGTGTATCAGCCCCAGCATTTT.

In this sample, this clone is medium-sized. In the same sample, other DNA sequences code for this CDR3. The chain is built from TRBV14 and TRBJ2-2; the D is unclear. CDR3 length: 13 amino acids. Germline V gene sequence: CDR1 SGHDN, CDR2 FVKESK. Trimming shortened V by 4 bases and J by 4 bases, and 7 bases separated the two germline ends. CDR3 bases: TGTGCCAGCAGCCCCAAGGGCACCGGGGAGCTGTTTTTT. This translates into CASSPKGTGELFF.

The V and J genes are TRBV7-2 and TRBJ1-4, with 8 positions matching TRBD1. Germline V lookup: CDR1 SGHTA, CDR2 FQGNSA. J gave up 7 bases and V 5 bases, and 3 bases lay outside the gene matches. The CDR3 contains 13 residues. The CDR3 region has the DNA TGTGCCAGCAGCGACAGGGGTAGTGAAAAACTGTTTTTT. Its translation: CASSDRGSEKLFF.

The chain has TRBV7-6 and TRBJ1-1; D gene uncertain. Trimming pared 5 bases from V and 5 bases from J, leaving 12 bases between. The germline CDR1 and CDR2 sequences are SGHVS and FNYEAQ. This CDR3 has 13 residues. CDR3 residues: CASSTDGRTEAFF. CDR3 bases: TGTGCCAGCAGCACCGACGGTCGGACTGAAGCTTTCTTT.

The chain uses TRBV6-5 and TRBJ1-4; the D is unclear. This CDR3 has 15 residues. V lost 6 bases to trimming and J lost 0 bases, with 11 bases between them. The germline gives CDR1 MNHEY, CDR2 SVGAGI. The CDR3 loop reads CASRPWEATNEKLFF. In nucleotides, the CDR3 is TGTGCCAGCAGACCCTGGGAGGCAACTAATGAAAAACTGTTTTTT.

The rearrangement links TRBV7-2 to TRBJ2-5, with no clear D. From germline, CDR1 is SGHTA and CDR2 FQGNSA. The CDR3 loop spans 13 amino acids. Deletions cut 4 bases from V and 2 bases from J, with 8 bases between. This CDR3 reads CASSSRVQETQYF. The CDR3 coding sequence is TGTGCCAGCAGCTCCCGGGTACAAGAGACCCAGTACTTC.

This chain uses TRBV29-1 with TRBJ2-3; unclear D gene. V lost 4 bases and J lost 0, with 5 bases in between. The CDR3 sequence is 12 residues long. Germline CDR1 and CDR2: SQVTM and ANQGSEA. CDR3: CSVVGSTDTQYF. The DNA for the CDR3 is TGCAGCGTTGTAGGGAGCACAGATACGCAGTATTTT.

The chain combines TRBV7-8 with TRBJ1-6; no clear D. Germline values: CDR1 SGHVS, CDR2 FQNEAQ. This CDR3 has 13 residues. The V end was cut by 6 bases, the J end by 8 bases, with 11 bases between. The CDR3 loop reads CASSHPGDSPLHF. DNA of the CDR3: TGTGCCAGCAGTCATCCTGGGGATTCACCCCTCCACTTT.

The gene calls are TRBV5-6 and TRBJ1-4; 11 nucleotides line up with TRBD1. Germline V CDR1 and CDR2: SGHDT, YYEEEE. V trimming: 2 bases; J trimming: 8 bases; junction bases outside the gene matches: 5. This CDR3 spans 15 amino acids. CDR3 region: CASSFRTGGNEKLFF. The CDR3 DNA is TGTGCCAGCAGCTTTCGGACAGGGGGCAACGAAAAACTGTTTTTT. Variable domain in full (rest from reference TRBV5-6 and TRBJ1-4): DAGVTQSPTHLIKTRGQQVTLRCSPKSGHDTVSWYQQALGQGPQFIFQYYEEEERQRGNFPDRFSGHQFPNYSSELNVNALLLGDSALYLCASSFRTGGNEKLFFGSGTQLSVL.

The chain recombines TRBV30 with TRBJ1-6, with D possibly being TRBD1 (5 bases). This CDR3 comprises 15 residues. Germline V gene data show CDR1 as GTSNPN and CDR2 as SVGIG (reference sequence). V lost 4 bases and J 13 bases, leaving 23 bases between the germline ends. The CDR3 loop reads CAWTAQSGDLGPLHF. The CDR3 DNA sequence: TGTGCCTGGACGGCCCAGTCCGGGGACCTAGGTCCCCTCCACTTT.

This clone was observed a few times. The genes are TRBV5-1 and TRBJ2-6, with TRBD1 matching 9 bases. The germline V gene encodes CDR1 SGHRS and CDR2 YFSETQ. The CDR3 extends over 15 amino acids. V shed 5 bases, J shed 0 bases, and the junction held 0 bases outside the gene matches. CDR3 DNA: TGCGCCAGCAGGACAGGGGGCTCTGGGGCCAACGTCCTGACTTTC. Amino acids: CASRTGGSGANVLTF.

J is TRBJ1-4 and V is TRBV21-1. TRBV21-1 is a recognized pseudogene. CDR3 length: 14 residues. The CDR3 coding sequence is TGTGCCAGCAGCAAAAGAAGGGGAGGGACGAAACTGTTTTTT. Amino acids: CASSKRRGGTKLFF.

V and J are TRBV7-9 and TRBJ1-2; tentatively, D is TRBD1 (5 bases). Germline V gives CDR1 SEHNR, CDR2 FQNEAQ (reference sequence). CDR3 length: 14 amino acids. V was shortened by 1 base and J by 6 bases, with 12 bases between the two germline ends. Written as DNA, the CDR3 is TGTGCCAGCAGCTTAGGTGGGCAGGGCCATGGCTACACCTTC. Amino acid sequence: CASSLGGQGHGYTF.

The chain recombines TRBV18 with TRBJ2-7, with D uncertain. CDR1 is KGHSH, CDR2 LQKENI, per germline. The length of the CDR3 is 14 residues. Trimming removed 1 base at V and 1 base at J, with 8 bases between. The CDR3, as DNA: TGTGCCAGCTCACCACTCGCCAGTTCCTACGAGCAGTACTTC. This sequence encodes CASSPLASSYEQYF.

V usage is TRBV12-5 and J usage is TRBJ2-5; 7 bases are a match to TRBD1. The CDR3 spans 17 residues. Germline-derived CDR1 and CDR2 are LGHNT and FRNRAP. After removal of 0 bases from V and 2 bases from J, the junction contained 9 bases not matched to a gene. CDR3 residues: CASGLVIWGQIQETQYF. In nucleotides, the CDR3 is TGTGCTAGTGGTTTGGTAATCTGGGGACAGATACAAGAGACCCAGTACTTC.

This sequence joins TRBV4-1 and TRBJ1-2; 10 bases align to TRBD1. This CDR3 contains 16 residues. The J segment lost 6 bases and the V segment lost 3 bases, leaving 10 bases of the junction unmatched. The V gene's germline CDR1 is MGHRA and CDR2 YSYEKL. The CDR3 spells CASSQGAGQGRNGYTF. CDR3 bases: TGCGCCAGCAGCCAGGGGGCGGGACAGGGGAGGAATGGCTACACCTTC.

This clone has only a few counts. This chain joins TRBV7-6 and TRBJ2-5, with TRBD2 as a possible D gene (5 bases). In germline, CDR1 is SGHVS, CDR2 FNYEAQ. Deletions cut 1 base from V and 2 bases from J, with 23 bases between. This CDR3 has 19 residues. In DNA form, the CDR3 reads TGTGCCAGCAGCTTAGTTGGACTTCTTATGGGGATGGGGCAAGAGACCCAGTACTTC. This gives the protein CASSLVGLLMGMGQETQYF.

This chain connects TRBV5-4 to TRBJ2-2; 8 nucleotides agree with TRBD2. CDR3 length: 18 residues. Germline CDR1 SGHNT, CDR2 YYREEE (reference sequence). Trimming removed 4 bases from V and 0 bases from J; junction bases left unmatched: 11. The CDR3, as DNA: TGTGCCAGCAGCCAAGACCAGGCGGGGGGCTCGAACACCGGGGAGCTGTTTTTT. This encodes CASSQDQAGGSNTGELFF.

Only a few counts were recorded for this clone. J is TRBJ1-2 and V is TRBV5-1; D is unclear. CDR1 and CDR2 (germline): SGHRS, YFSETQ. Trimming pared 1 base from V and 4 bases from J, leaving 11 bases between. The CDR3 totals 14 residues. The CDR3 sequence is CASSLTATPYGYTF. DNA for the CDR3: TGCGCCAGCAGCTTGACGGCGACACCCTATGGCTACACCTTC.

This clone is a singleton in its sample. The DNA for the CDR3 is TGTGCCTTTGAAAGGGACAGGGGCTACACCTTC. This codes for CAFERDRGYTF. The rearrangement uses TRBV30 and TRBJ1-2; 8 bases map to TRBD1. In germline, CDR1 is GTSNPN, CDR2 SVGIG (reference sequence). The CDR3 consists of 11 residues. With V trimmed by 7 bases and J by 8 bases, 6 bases remained unmatched.

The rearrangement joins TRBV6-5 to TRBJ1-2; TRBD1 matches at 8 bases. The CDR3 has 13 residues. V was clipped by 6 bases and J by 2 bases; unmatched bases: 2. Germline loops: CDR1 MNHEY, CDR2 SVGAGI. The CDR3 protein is CASSRDRNYGYTF. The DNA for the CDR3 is TGTGCCAGCAGCCGGGACAGGAACTATGGCTACACCTTC.